This is a list of T cell receptor beta chains from one sample in a study of monozygotic twins with cystic fibrosis. TCRdb's copy holds only in-frame clones and misses some; the assay was immunoSEQ multiplex PCR. This sample has approximately 36,000 clones, with around nine tenths found just once. Material for sequencing was blood. Source of these receptors: a boy aged 2-15 years with cystic fibrosis. CDR3s include the opening cysteine and the closing phenylalanine or tryptophan. Only part of the rows carry a size: once, few, many, or a class if the clone is expanded.

TRBV19	-	TRBJ2-3	CASSDRDRDTDTQYF
TRBV10-1	-	TRBJ1-1	CASSEPLTGNWDSEAFF
TRBV9	-	TRBJ2-1	CASSVLAGGHNEQFF
TRBV7-9	-	TRBJ2-3	CASSFPTSGGGRTDTQYF
TRBV4-1	-	TRBJ1-5	CASSQDPSSFSNQPQHF
TRBV9	-	TRBJ2-6	CASSEGDRYSGANVLTF
TRBV18	-	TRBJ2-3	CASSRLRDSGTDTQYF
TRBV15	-	TRBJ1-1	CATSDRASRAFF
TRBV5-1	few	TRBJ2-7	CASSESRGEQYF
TRBV6-5	-	TRBJ1-1	CASSQATNTEAFF
TRBV5-1	-	TRBJ2-5	CASSQRVAGGETQYF
TRBV5-1	-	TRBJ2-7	CASSLGGGGANYEQYF
TRBV6-5	-	TRBJ2-7	CASSYSSGSGEQYF
TRBV19	-	TRBJ2-7	CASSIPTRGANYEQYF
TRBV18	-	TRBJ1-2	CASSPASLYGYTF
TRBV9	-	TRBJ1-1	CASSVEDFEDGTEAFF
TRBV2	-	TRBJ1-5	CASSANREQPQHF
TRBV29-1	few	TRBJ2-1	CSVLADSYNEQFF
TRBV5-4	-	TRBJ2-7	CASSLGTSSDYEQYF
TRBV4-1	-	TRBJ1-6	CASSQGRQSSYNSPLHF
TRBV27	-	TRBJ1-2	CASSLWGMGGYTF
TRBV5-1	-	TRBJ2-6	CASSPGQGASGANVLTF
TRBV27	-	TRBJ2-7	CASSLGTGEYYEQYF
TRBV27	-	TRBJ1-6	CASTKSSYNSPLHF
TRBV7-9	-	TRBJ1-1	CASRTQMNTEAFF
TRBV27	-	TRBJ1-6	CASSLYGTPTNSPLHF
TRBV7-8	-	TRBJ2-7	CASSFSLQGSSYEQYF
TRBV5-6	once	TRBJ2-1	CASSLSGGPRDEQFF
TRBV19	-	TRBJ1-2	CASSINQGAAYGYTF
TRBV4-3	-	TRBJ1-5	CASSQDLGQANQPQHF
TRBV7-3	once	TRBJ1-2	CASSSPDGGGYTF
TRBV2	-	TRBJ2-7	CASRGRGGEQYF
TRBV7-7	-	TRBJ2-1	CASLRGRVHEQFF
TRBV5-1	-	TRBJ1-1	CASSPNLDSLNTEAFF
TRBV2	-	TRBJ1-5	CASSDNRNSNQPQHF
TRBV7-2	-	TRBJ1-1	CASSLVGDTRRTEAFF
TRBV7-2	-	TRBJ1-6	CASSPDRVVSGSPLHF
TRBV5-6	-	TRBJ1-4	CASSFDRGPYEKLFF
TRBV5-4	-	TRBJ1-1	CASSSYREIINTEAFF